Each of the 15 T cell receptor beta chains below was sequenced from the same sample in a study of T-cell reconstitution after alpha-beta-depleted transplantation in children. Researchers prepared the TCRbeta library using unique molecular identifiers, the study reports. From the PCR reads, TCRdb called clonotypes with MiXCR, one entry per CDR3 protein. The sample includes 200,000 to 250,000 distinct CDR3 sequences, roughly a tenth of them seen just once. The starting material was PBMCs, obtained before TCRalphabeta/CD19-depleted stem cell transplant. The receptor source for this set is a child younger than two with acute myeloid leukemia, due to receive a stem cell transplant.

The CDR3 loop reads CASSIGLASGEQFF. DNA for the CDR3: TGTGCCAGTAGTATCGGACTAGCCTCAGGGGAGCAGTTCTTC. The V call is TRBV19, the J call TRBJ2-1, with 8 bases fitting TRBD2. The germline gives CDR1 LNHDA, CDR2 SQIVND (reference sequence). With V trimmed by 3 bases and J by 10 bases, 8 bases remained unmatched. This CDR3 contains 14 residues. The variable domain in full, with the rest retrieved from reference TRBV19 and TRBJ2-1, is DGGITQSPKYLFRKEGQNVTLSCEQNLNHDAMYWYRQDPGQGLRLIYYSQIVNDFQKGDIAEGYSVSREKKESFPLTVTSAQKNPTAFYLCASSIGLASGEQFFGPGTRLTVL.

This clonotype came up many times. V and J are TRBV5-1 and TRBJ2-3; D is ambiguous. Trimming left V 4 bases short and J 2 bases short, with 14 bases between. The CDR3 loop spans 15 amino acids. CDR1 and CDR2 (germline): SGHRS, YFSETQ. In DNA form, the CDR3 reads TGCGCCAGCAGCCCGGGCCACCCCATCACAGATACGCAGTATTTT. As protein: CASSPGHPITDTQYF.

This clonotype showed up many times. The V and J genes are TRBV11-2 and TRBJ2-6; 7 positions match TRBD2. V shed 3 bases and J 0 bases; nucleotides not matched to a gene: 11. CDR3 length equals 19 residues. The germline V gene encodes CDR1 SGHAT and CDR2 FQNNGV. This chain's CDR3 is CASSFGPSGSYSGANVLTF. CDR3 in DNA: TGTGCCAGCAGCTTTGGGCCTAGCGGATCCTACTCTGGGGCCAACGTCCTGACTTTC.

With regard to this clonotype: A much larger clone differs from this one at a single base, so this may be a read error. The rearrangement joins TRBV25-1 to TRBJ2-1; D may correspond to TRBD1 or TRBD2 (5 bases each). The length of the CDR3 is 15 residues. Germline V gene sequence: CDR1 MGHDK, CDR2 SYGVNS. The CDR3 is CATSEYPGLYNEQFF. The CDR3 region has the DNA TGTGCCACCAGTGAATATCCGGGGCTCTACAATGAGCAGTTCTTC.

This clonotype was seen at least ten times. This chain joins TRBV5-1 and TRBJ2-7; D unresolved. Trimming left V 0 bases short and J 4 bases short, with 8 bases between. The CDR3 loop spans 13 amino acids. Germline V gene sequence: CDR1 SGHRS, CDR2 YFSETQ. CDR3 loop: CASSLGPRYEQYF. For the CDR3, the DNA is TGCGCCAGCAGCTTGGGACCAAGGTACGAGCAGTACTTC.

This clonotype was found many times. The chain recombines TRBV12-3 or TRBV12-4 with TRBJ2-1; 7 bases match TRBD1. V gave up 7 bases and J gave up 8 bases; unmatched junction bases: 11. CDR3 length equals 14 residues. CDR3 sequence: CASMLRQGFHEQFF. In DNA form, the CDR3 reads TGTGCCAGCATGCTACGACAGGGTTTCCATGAGCAGTTCTTC.

As to this clonotype: Being one base from a much bigger clone, this may be a read error. This chain connects TRBV24-1 to TRBJ2-5; 9 nucleotides line up with TRBD1. The CDR3 loop spans 15 amino acids. Germline lookup yields CDR1 KGHDR and CDR2 SFDVKD. The CDR3 nucleotides are TGTGCCACCAATGATCAACAGGGGGCTGTAGAGACCCAGTACTTC. This codes for CATNDQQGAVETQYF.

This clonotype was detected a few times. The gene calls are TRBV11-2 and TRBJ2-7; TRBD1 agrees at 8 bases. CDR1 is SGHAT, CDR2 FQNNGV, per germline. With 5 bases clipped from V and 3 bases from J, the junction kept 3 bases outside the gene matches. This CDR3 spans 13 amino acids. CDR3 bases: TGTGCCAGCAGCCGGGACAGGCTCTACGAGCAGTACTTC. Amino acid sequence: CASSRDRLYEQYF.

This clonotype was picked up many times. J is TRBJ2-5 and V is TRBV29-1; 9 nucleotides agree with TRBD1. After removal of 7 bases from V and 5 bases from J, the junction contained 2 bases not matched to a gene. The CDR3 runs to 11 residues. Germline assignment: CDR1 SQVTM and CDR2 ANQGSEA. In DNA form, the CDR3 reads TGCAGCGGAGGGACAGGGGAGACCCAGTACTTC. Translated: CSGGTGETQYF. The variable domain in full, completed from reference TRBV29-1 and TRBJ2-5, reads SAVISQKPSRDICQRGTSLTIQCQVDSQVTMMFWYRQQPGQSLTLIATANQGSEATYESGFVIDKFPISRPNLTFSTLTVSNMSPEDSSIYLCSGGTGETQYFGPGTRLLVL.

This clonotype has at least ten counts. The chain carries TRBV29-1 and TRBJ1-1, with TRBD1 as a possible D gene (6 bases). The germline gives CDR1 SQVTM, CDR2 ANQGSEA. V lost 5 bases to trimming and J lost 1 base, with 11 bases between them. The CDR3 is 13 amino acids. The CDR3 bases are TGCAGCGTTACCAAACAGGGGAACACTGAAGCTTTCTTT. Its protein product is CSVTKQGNTEAFF.

In this sample, this clonotype turned up many times. The CDR3 is CASSLLGAHDEQFF. CDR3 bases: TGTGCCAGCAGTCTTCTTGGGGCCCACGATGAGCAGTTCTTC. This chain connects TRBV28 to TRBJ2-1; D might be TRBD1 (5 bases). The CDR3 consists of 14 residues. CDR1 is MDHEN, CDR2 SYDVKM, per germline. V shed 5 bases and J shed 8 bases, with 16 bases lying between them. Supplemented by reference TRBV28 and TRBJ2-1, the full variable domain reads DVKVTQSSRYLVKRTGEKVFLECVQDMDHENMFWYRQDPGLGLRLIYFSYDVKMKEKGDIPEGYSVSREKKERFSLILESASTNQTSMYLCASSLLGAHDEQFFGPGTRLTVL.

CDR3 sequence: CSVVKTGLAGQSSYNEQFF. The CDR3 DNA is TGCAGCGTTGTCAAGACCGGACTAGCGGGGCAAAGCTCCTACAATGAGCAGTTCTTC. The V gene is TRBV29-1, the J gene TRBJ2-1, with 12 positions matching TRBD2. Unmatched junction bases numbered 13, after V lost 4 bases and J lost 0 bases. The CDR3 length is 19 residues. The germline CDR1 and CDR2 sequences are SQVTM and ANQGSEA.

The rearrangement links TRBV24-1 to TRBJ2-2; D is unresolved. The V gene's germline CDR1 is KGHDR and CDR2 SFDVKD. The ends were cut back, 9 bases at V and 3 bases at J, with 10 bases in the middle. The length of the CDR3 is 13 residues. The CDR3 spells CATRTEHTGELFF. CDR3 sequence (DNA): TGTGCCACCCGGACGGAACACACCGGGGAGCTGTTTTTT.

There are many counts of this clonotype. This chain uses TRBV2 with TRBJ1-2; 7 bases map to TRBD1. CDR3 length: 13 residues. The J segment lost 3 bases and the V segment lost 6 bases, leaving 4 bases of the junction unmatched. Germline-derived CDR1 and CDR2 are SNHLY and FYNNEI. For the CDR3, the DNA is TGTGCCAGCAGCTTCGACAGGGACTATGGCTACACCTTC. It is translated as CASSFDRDYGYTF. The entire variable domain, with the rest obtained from reference TRBV2 and TRBJ1-2, is as follows: EPEVTQTPSHQVTQMGQEVILRCVPISNHLYFYWYRQILGQKVEFLVSFYNNEISEKSEIFDDQFSVERPDGSNFTLKIRSTKLEDSAMYFCASSFDRDYGYTFGSGTRLTVV.

This clonotype was recorded many times. The chain joins TRBV9 to TRBJ2-7, with D possibly being TRBD2 (5 bases). V was trimmed by 0 bases and J by 3 bases, leaving 10 bases between them. This CDR3 has 14 residues. Germline lookup yields CDR1 SGDLS and CDR2 YYNGEE. In DNA, the CDR3 is TGTGCCAGCAGCGTAGCGGGAAGTGGCTACGAGCAGTACTTC. Translation: CASSVAGSGYEQYF.